This is a list of T cell receptor beta chains from one sample in a study of T-cell memory formation after mild COVID-19. TCRdb reprocessed the 5' RACE reads with MiXCR, giving one entry per CDR3 protein. The sample lists 470,000 or so distinct CDR3 sequences, over 15% occurring once. The sequenced sample consisted of PBMCs or a T cell subset sorted from them (not recorded which). The receptors come from an adult woman who had mild COVID-19 (a few samples of this study predate the infection). Cell type and time point are not known. Both conserved end residues are part of each CDR3. The order of the fields is V gene, J gene, D gene, CDR3 length, clone size, CDR3 protein, CDR3 DNA. The D gene is left open where the match is weak. Size is stated for part of the rows, as once, few or many counts, or as a class when the clone is expanded.

>TRBV24-1|TRBJ2-2|-|17|few
CATSDTAFSGTTGELFF
TGTGCCACCAGTGATACGGCATTTAGCGGAACCACCGGGGAGCTGTTTTTT
>TRBV7-6|TRBJ1-4|TRBD1|17|-
CASSLASGQGANEKLFF
TGTGCCAGCAGCTTAGCCTCTGGGCAGGGGGCTAATGAAAAACTGTTTTTT
>TRBV5-1|TRBJ2-7|TRBD1|14|-
CASSLLTGPYEQYF
TGCGCCAGCAGCTTACTGACAGGGCCCTACGAGCAGTACTTC
>TRBV5-4|TRBJ2-7|-|15|-
CASSPAPASSYEQYF
TGTGCCAGCAGCCCCGCGCCGGCGAGCTCCTACGAGCAGTACTTC
>TRBV5-1|TRBJ2-3|TRBD2|14|-
CASSFSLAGDTQYF
TGCGCCAGCAGCTTCTCACTAGCGGGGGATACGCAGTATTTT
>TRBV3-1|TRBJ1-1|-|15|few
CASSQWEGKNTEAFF
TGTGCCAGCAGCCAATGGGAGGGGAAGAACACTGAAGCTTTCTTT
>TRBV12-3/TRBV12-4|TRBJ1-6|TRBD1|16|few
CASSPHGQGPNSPLHF
TGTGCCAGCAGTCCCCACGGACAGGGGCCGAATTCACCCCTCCACTTT
>TRBV29-1|TRBJ2-7|-|14|-
CSVVTGTWAYEQYF
TGCAGCGTAGTAACAGGTACTTGGGCCTACGAGCAGTACTTC
>TRBV12-3/TRBV12-4|TRBJ2-3|-|15|few
CASLGGGAVTDTQYF
TGTGCCAGCCTTGGAGGGGGGGCCGTCACAGATACGCAGTATTTT
>TRBV11-2|TRBJ1-1|-|13|few
CASSRLGVTEAFF
TGTGCCAGCAGCCGCCTAGGGGTTACTGAAGCTTTCTTT
>TRBV7-8|TRBJ2-1|-|14|few
CASSLSPSWNEQFF
TGTGCCAGCAGCTTATCCCCTAGCTGGAATGAGCAGTTCTTC
>TRBV24-1|TRBJ2-1|-|16|many
CATSDSTWQQNNEQFF
TGTGCCACCAGTGATTCAACCTGGCAGCAGAACAATGAGCAGTTCTTC
>TRBV30|TRBJ2-7|TRBD2|16|few
CAWSDRLAGRSYEQYF
TGTGCCTGGAGTGACCGACTAGCGGGAAGGTCCTACGAGCAGTACTTC
>TRBV3-1|TRBJ2-7|-|15|-
CASSQDTSRPYEQYF
TGTGCCAGCAGCCAAGATACCTCCCGACCCTACGAGCAGTACTTC
>TRBV30|TRBJ1-5|-|13|-
CAWSALPGQPQHF
TGTGCCTGGAGTGCTCTCCCCGGACAGCCCCAGCATTTT
>TRBV20-1|TRBJ1-2|-|12|-
CSARDEGHGYTF
TGCAGTGCTAGAGATGAAGGGCATGGCTACACCTTC
>TRBV5-1|TRBJ2-6|TRBD1|14|-
CASSLRYRGDVLTF
TGCGCCAGCAGCTTACGATACAGGGGAGACGTCCTGACTTTC
>TRBV29-1|TRBJ1-1|-|10|-
CSVMHTEAFF
TGCAGCGTGATGCACACTGAAGCTTTCTTT
>TRBV29-1|TRBJ2-1|-|13|many
CSVEVNIAGEQFF
TGCAGCGTTGAAGTTAACATCGCGGGCGAGCAGTTCTTC
>TRBV6-1|TRBJ1-5|TRBD1|12|few
CASGGQNQPQHF
TGTGCCAGCGGGGGACAGAATCAGCCCCAGCATTTT
>TRBV9|TRBJ1-2|-|14|-
CASSVAGQDNGYTF
TGTGCCAGCAGCGTAGCCGGGCAGGATAATGGCTACACCTTC
>TRBV24-1|TRBJ2-2|TRBD1|16|few
CATSDFRGRGSGELFF
TGTGCCACCAGTGATTTCAGGGGGCGAGGATCCGGGGAGCTGTTTTTT
>TRBV5-1|TRBJ2-3|-|18|few
CASSLAPGGSVSTDTQYF
TGCGCCAGCAGCTTGGCCCCAGGGGGGTCCGTTAGCACAGATACGCAGTATTTT
>TRBV5-4|TRBJ2-6|TRBD1|17|-
CASSLGQGLSGANVLTF
TGTGCCAGCAGCTTAGGACAGGGTTTATCTGGGGCCAACGTCCTGACTTTC
>TRBV15|TRBJ2-4|-|19|few
CATSRDRQDIIRPKNIQYF
TGTGCCACCAGCAGAGATAGGCAGGACATCATTCGGCCCAAAAACATTCAGTACTTC
>TRBV4-1|TRBJ2-1|TRBD2|15|-
CASSPLTGGYNEQFF
TGCGCCAGCAGCCCCTTGACGGGGGGCTACAATGAGCAGTTCTTC
>TRBV20-1|TRBJ1-5|-|12|few
CSASDSNQPQHF
TGCAGTGCTAGCGACAGCAATCAGCCCCAGCATTTT
>TRBV7-8|TRBJ2-1|-|12|-
CASSLQIYEQFF
TGTGCCAGCAGCTTACAGATCTATGAGCAGTTCTTC
>TRBV5-1|TRBJ1-1|-|17|-
CASSLALTGLSNTEAFF
TGCGCCAGCAGCTTGGCCCTTACAGGGCTATCGAACACTGAAGCTTTCTTT
>TRBV3-1|TRBJ1-2|-|15|-
CASSQGDAYNYGYTF
TGTGCCAGCAGCCAAGGGGATGCTTACAACTATGGCTACACCTTC
>TRBV12-3/TRBV12-4|TRBJ2-2|-|15|-
CASTNGETRAGELFF
TGTGCCAGCACAAATGGGGAGACTAGAGCCGGGGAGCTGTTTTTT
>TRBV5-1|TRBJ2-2|-|15|many
CASSFSGTNTGELFF
TGCGCCAGCAGCTTCTCCGGGACTAACACCGGGGAGCTGTTTTTT
>TRBV12-3/TRBV12-4|TRBJ2-2|TRBD2|14|-
CAINSGGAAGELFF
TGTGCCATCAACTCGGGGGGTGCGGCCGGGGAGCTGTTTTTT
>TRBV12-3/TRBV12-4|TRBJ2-7|-|13|-
CASSLRPPYEQYF
TGTGCCAGCAGTTTAAGGCCCCCCTACGAGCAGTACTTC
>TRBV30|TRBJ1-2|-|14|few
CAWNGQGRNYGYTF
TGTGCCTGGAACGGGCAGGGGCGAAACTATGGCTACACCTTC
>TRBV7-9|TRBJ1-1|-|18|-
CASSYPPRRGGVNTEAFF
TGTGCCAGCAGCTACCCCCCCCGGAGAGGGGGTGTGAACACTGAAGCTTTCTTT
>TRBV5-5|TRBJ2-2|-|14|few
CASSFPGAAGELFF
TGTGCCAGCAGCTTTCCGGGGGCCGCCGGGGAGCTGTTTTTT
>TRBV9|TRBJ2-1|-|19|few
CASSVASWDALSSYNEQFF
TGTGCCAGCAGCGTAGCTAGCTGGGACGCGCTAAGCTCCTACAATGAGCAGTTCTTC
>TRBV29-1|TRBJ1-2|-|15|-
CSVEPSSPAVPVYTF
TGCAGCGTTGAACCCTCCAGCCCGGCGGTTCCTGTCTACACCTTC
>TRBV5-1|TRBJ1-2|-|14|-
CASSLELEGYGYTF
TGCGCCAGCAGCTTGGAGCTTGAGGGTTATGGCTACACCTTC
>TRBV5-1|TRBJ1-1|TRBD1|16|-
CASSLGGQLKNTEAFF
TGCGCCAGCAGCTTGGGGGGACAGCTAAAGAACACTGAAGCTTTCTTT
>TRBV18|TRBJ2-7|TRBD2|15|-
CASSYGMAGAGEQYF
TGTGCCAGCTCATATGGGATGGCGGGAGCCGGGGAGCAGTACTTC
>TRBV20-1|TRBJ2-7|-|14|-
CSARGSRANYEQYF
TGCAGTGCTAGAGGGAGTCGGGCAAACTACGAGCAGTACTTC
>TRBV12-3/TRBV12-4|TRBJ2-7|-|13|-
CASRLAGAGEQYF
TGTGCCAGCCGCCTCGCGGGGGCAGGCGAGCAGTACTTC
>TRBV20-1|TRBJ1-5|-|12|-
CSAPQGNQPQHF
TGCAGTGCTCCCCAGGGGAATCAGCCCCAGCATTTT
>TRBV12-3/TRBV12-4|TRBJ1-5|-|12|-
CASRKGGQPQHF
TGTGCCAGCAGAAAGGGTGGGCAGCCCCAGCATTTT
>TRBV7-8|TRBJ2-7|-|12|-
CASSLHSYEQYF
TGTGCCAGCAGCTTACACTCCTACGAGCAGTACTTC
>TRBV24-1|TRBJ2-1|-|16|-
CATSDFGTGGPNEQFF
TGTGCCACCAGTGATTTCGGGACTGGGGGGCCCAATGAGCAGTTCTTC
>TRBV4-1|TRBJ2-1|TRBD2|16|many
CASSPRGAGEYNEQFF
TGCGCCAGCAGCCCGCGCGGAGCGGGGGAGTACAATGAGCAGTTCTTC
>TRBV7-9|TRBJ1-2|TRBD1|20|-
CASSYKDLPPRDRGYYGYTF
TGTGCCAGCAGCTATAAGGATCTCCCCCCCCGGGACAGGGGATACTATGGCTACACCTTC
>TRBV7-3|TRBJ2-3|TRBD2|16|-
CASSPAGRARGDTQYF
TGTGCCAGCAGCCCCGCCGGGAGGGCTCGGGGGGATACGCAGTATTTT